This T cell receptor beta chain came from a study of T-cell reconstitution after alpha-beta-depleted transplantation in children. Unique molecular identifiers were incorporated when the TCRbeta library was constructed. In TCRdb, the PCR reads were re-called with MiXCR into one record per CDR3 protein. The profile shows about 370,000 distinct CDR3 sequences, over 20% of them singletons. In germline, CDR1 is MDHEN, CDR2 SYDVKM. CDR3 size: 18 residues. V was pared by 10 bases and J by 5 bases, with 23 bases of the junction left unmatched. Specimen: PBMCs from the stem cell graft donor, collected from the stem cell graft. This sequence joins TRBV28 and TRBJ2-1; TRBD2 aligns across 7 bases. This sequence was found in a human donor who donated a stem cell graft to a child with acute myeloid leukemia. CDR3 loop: CATRPRGGRAPGNNEQFF. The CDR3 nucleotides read TGTGCCACCCGACCTCGTGGGGGGAGGGCCCCGGGCAACAATGAGCAGTTCTTC.